One sample yielded the 14 T cell receptor beta chains listed below, sequenced in a study of radiotherapy plus CTLA-4 blockade in lung cancer. Repertoires were generated with immunoSEQ multiplex PCR, while TCRdb's copy carries only in-frame clones and drops some. The sample holds 53,000 or so clones, roughly 88% seen once. The specimen was peripheral blood, collected from a patient treated with radiotherapy plus ipilimumab. The receptors originated from a human donor with non-small cell lung cancer whose response to radiotherapy plus ipilimumab could not be evaluated.

The V gene is TRBV7-2, the J gene TRBJ2-3, with D perhaps matching TRBD2 (7 bases). The CDR3 is 19 residues long. The germline V and J ends were trimmed by 0 bases and 0 bases, with 19 bases remaining between them. Germline V CDR1 and CDR2: SGHTA, FQGNSA. CDR3 residues: CASSLAGGGQGPSTDTQYF. CDR3 in DNA: TGTGCCAGCAGCTTAGCTGGGGGGGGGCAGGGCCCGAGCACAGATACGCAGTATTTT.

DNA of the CDR3: TGTGCCAGCTCACCATCTACAGGGAGTAAAAATTCACCCCTCCACTTT. Its translation: CASSPSTGSKNSPLHF. This rearrangement joins TRBV18 to TRBJ1-6, with D maybe TRBD1 (6 bases). The CDR3 is 16 residues long. CDR1 is KGHSH, CDR2 LQKENI, per germline. Between the trimmed V and J ends, which lost 2 bases and 7 bases, there was a span of 15 bases.

The CDR3 protein is CASSLEWLQDPYEQYF. The CDR3 nucleotides are TGCGCCAGCAGCTTGGAGTGGTTACAGGATCCCTACGAGCAGTACTTC. The chain links TRBV5-1 to TRBJ2-7, with D tentatively TRBD1 (5 bases). The CDR3 contains 16 residues. Germline CDR1 reads SGHRS; CDR2 reads YFSETQ. Trimming shortened V by 0 bases and J by 2 bases, and 15 bases separated the two germline ends.

V usage is TRBV19 and J usage is TRBJ2-7; D gene ambiguous. The germline V gene encodes CDR1 LNHDA and CDR2 SQIVND (reference sequence). V lost 6 bases and J 0 bases, leaving 12 bases between the germline ends. There are 14 residues in the CDR3. The CDR3 DNA is TGTGCCAGTAGGGAGCGCGGCACCTCCTACGAGCAGTACTTC. It is translated as CASRERGTSYEQYF.

This clone was counted a single time. The chain employs TRBV28 and TRBJ2-1; 10 positions agree with TRBD2. Germline values: CDR1 MDHEN, CDR2 SYDVKM. V lost 3 bases, J lost 4 bases, and 6 bases stayed unmatched. The CDR3 contains 16 residues. CDR3 bases: TGTGCCAGCAGTTTCGGGGCTAGCGGGAGTTACAATGAGCAGTTCTTC. This encodes CASSFGASGSYNEQFF.

The chain uses TRBV15 and TRBJ2-7; 9 bases match TRBD2. Losses at the gene ends were 4 bases for V and 2 bases for J; bases not matched to a gene: 9. In germline, CDR1 is LNHNV, CDR2 YYDKDF (reference sequence). This CDR3 contains 16 residues. Here the CDR3 reads CATSTLSGRQPYEQYF. CDR3 sequence (DNA): TGTGCCACCAGCACCTTAAGCGGGAGGCAGCCCTACGAGCAGTACTTC.

V is TRBV4-3 and J is TRBJ1-4; 8 bases align to TRBD1. In germline, CDR1 is LGHNA, CDR2 YSLEER. The CDR3 runs 17 residues. V shed 4 bases, J shed 1 base, and the junction held 8 bases outside the gene matches. CDR3: CASSPGQGRGTNEKLFF. As DNA, the CDR3 is TGCGCCAGCAGCCCCGGACAGGGCAGAGGAACTAATGAAAAACTGTTTTTT.

The chain is built from TRBV4-3 and TRBJ1-2; D is possibly TRBD1 (6 bases). Trimming removed 0 bases at V and 7 bases at J, with 15 bases between. The germline V gene has CDR1 LGHNA and CDR2 YSLEER. The CDR3 totals 15 residues. CDR3 sequence: CASSQDRQGGGGYTF. For the CDR3, the DNA is TGCGCCAGCAGCCAAGATCGCCAGGGAGGGGGTGGCTACACCTTC.

The chain carries TRBV5-6 and TRBJ2-7; 16 nucleotides line up with TRBD2. V shed 2 bases and J 7 bases; nucleotides not matched to a gene: 9. The CDR3 has 17 residues. The germline gives CDR1 SGHDT, CDR2 YYEEEE. The CDR3 here is CASSLGTSGRAPREQYF. Written as DNA, the CDR3 is TGTGCCAGCAGCTTAGGGACTAGCGGGAGGGCCCCTAGAGAGCAGTACTTC.

The V call is TRBV29-1, the J call TRBJ2-5; D might be TRBD1 (6 bases). The V end was cut by 7 bases, the J end by 6 bases, with 18 bases between. CDR1 SQVTM and CDR2 ANQGSEA come from the germline V gene. The CDR3 has 13 amino acids. The CDR3 here is CSAEPTGWKTQYF. The CDR3 coding sequence is TGCAGCGCCGAGCCGACAGGCTGGAAGACCCAGTACTTC.

The DNA of the CDR3 is TGCGCCAGCAGCTTGGGGAGACTCAAAGAGACCCAGTACTTC. Encoded protein: CASSLGRLKETQYF. The chain links TRBV5-1 to TRBJ2-5; unclear D gene. Per germline, CDR1 SGHRS and CDR2 YFSETQ. The CDR3 runs 14 residues. V was pared by 0 bases and J by 3 bases, with 9 bases between.

The CDR3 here is CASDPQGYNEQFF. The CDR3 nucleotides are TGCGCCAGCGACCCACAGGGATACAATGAGCAGTTCTTC. This sequence joins TRBV10-2 and TRBJ2-1, with D possibly being TRBD1 (6 bases). There are 13 residues in the CDR3. The germline CDR1 and CDR2 sequences are WSHSY and SAAADI. V shed 8 bases and J shed 4 bases, with 12 bases lying between them.

In DNA form, the CDR3 reads TGTGCCAGCAGCTTAGTTAAGGGGACCTACGAGCAGTACTTC. It specifies CASSLVKGTYEQYF. The chain has TRBV7-8 and TRBJ2-7; D possibly corresponds to TRBD1 (5 bases). The V gene lost 1 base and the J gene lost 2 bases, with 9 bases spanning the gap. The CDR3 sequence is 14 residues long. CDR1 SGHVS and CDR2 FQNEAQ come from the germline V gene.

The genes are TRBV15 and TRBJ2-1; 10 bases align to TRBD1. The CDR3 consists of 16 residues. CDR1 is LNHNV and CDR2 is YYDKDF in the germline V gene (reference sequence). V lost 3 bases, J lost 3 bases, and 5 bases stayed unmatched. The CDR3 loop is CATSSPRDRGYNEQFF. The CDR3 coding sequence is TGTGCCACCAGCAGTCCCCGGGACAGGGGCTACAATGAGCAGTTCTTC.